This TCR beta chain was sequenced for a study of pediatric ulcerative colitis. TCRdb keeps only in-frame clones here, not all; method: immunoSEQ multiplex PCR. The table includes approximately 38,000 clones, 75% detected once. During colonoscopy, one to two rectal pinch biopsies were collected. This clone occurred a few times. V was cut by 3 bases and J by 1 base, with 7 bases left in between. CDR3 length equals 13 residues. Germline CDR1 and CDR2: SGHRS and YFSETQ. The chain joins TRBV5-1 to TRBJ1-1; tentatively, D is TRBD1 (5 bases). Sequencing was carried out using gut tissue. The TCR originated in a boy younger than 18 with severe ulcerative colitis. The CDR3 loop is CASSSGQNTEAFF. The DNA of the CDR3 is TGCGCCAGCAGCTCGGGGCAGAACACTGAAGCTTTCTTT.